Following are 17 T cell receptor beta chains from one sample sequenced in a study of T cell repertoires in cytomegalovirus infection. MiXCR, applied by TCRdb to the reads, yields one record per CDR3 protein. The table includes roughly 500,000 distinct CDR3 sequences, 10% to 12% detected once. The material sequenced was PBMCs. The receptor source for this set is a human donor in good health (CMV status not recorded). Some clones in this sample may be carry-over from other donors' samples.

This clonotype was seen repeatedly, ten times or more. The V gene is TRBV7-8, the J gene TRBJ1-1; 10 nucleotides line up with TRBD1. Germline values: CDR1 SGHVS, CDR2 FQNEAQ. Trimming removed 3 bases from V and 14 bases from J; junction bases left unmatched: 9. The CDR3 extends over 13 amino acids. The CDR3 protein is CASSLVGQGGLFF. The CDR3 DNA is TGTGCCAGCAGCTTGGTCGGACAGGGGGGTCTCTTCTTT.

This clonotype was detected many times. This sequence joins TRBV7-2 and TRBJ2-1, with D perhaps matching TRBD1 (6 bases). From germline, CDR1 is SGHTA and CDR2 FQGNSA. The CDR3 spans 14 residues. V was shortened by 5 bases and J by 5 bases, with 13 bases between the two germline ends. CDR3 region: CASSAQDSHNEQFF. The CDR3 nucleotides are TGTGCCAGCAGCGCCCAGGACAGTCACAATGAGCAGTTCTTC. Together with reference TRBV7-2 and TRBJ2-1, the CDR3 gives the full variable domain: GAGVSQSPSNKVTEKGKDVELRCDPISGHTALYWYRQSLGQGLEFLIYFQGNSAPDKSGLPSDRFSAERTGGSVSTLTIQRTQQEDSAVYLCASSAQDSHNEQFFGPGTRLTVL.

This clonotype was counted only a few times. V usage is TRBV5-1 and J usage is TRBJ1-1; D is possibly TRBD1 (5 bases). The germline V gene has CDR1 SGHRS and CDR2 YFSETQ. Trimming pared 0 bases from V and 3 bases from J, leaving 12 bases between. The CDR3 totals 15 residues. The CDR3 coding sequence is TGCGCCAGCAGCTTGGCCGGAAGGGACGACACTGAAGCTTTCTTT. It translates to CASSLAGRDDTEAFF.

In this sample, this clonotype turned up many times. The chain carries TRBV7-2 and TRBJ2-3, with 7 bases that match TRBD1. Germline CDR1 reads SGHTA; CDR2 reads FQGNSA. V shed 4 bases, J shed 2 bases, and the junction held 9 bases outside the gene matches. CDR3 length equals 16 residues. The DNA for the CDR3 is TGTGCCAGCAGCTACTTGTCCGGGACAGCCACAGATACGCAGTATTTT. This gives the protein CASSYLSGTATDTQYF.

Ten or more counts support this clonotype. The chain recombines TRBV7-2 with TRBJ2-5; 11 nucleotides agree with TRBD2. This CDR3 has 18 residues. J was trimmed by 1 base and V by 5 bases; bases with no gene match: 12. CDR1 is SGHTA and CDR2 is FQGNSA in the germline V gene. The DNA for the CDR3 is TGTGCCAGCAGCCAAGGGATAGCGGGGGGGTCCCTCCAAGAGACCCAGTACTTC. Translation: CASSQGIAGGSLQETQYF.

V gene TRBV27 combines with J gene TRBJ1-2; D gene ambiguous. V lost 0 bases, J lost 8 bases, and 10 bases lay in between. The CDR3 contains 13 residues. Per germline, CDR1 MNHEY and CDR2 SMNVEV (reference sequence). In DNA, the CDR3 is TGTGCCAGCAGTTTATCTGCAGTTAGAGGCTACACCTTC. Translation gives CASSLSAVRGYTF.

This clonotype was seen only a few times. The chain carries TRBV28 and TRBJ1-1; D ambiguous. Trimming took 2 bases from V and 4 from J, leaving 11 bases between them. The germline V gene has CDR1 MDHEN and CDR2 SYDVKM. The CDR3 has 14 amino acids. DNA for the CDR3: TGTGCCAGCAGTTTACCTCCGGGAAGCACTGAAGCTTTCTTT. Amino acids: CASSLPPGSTEAFF.

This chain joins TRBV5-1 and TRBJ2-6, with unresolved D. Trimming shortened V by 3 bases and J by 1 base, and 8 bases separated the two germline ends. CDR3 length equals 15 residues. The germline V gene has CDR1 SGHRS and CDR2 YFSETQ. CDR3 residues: CASSSRPSGANVLTF. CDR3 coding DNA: TGCGCCAGCAGCTCGAGGCCGTCTGGGGCCAACGTCCTGACTTTC.

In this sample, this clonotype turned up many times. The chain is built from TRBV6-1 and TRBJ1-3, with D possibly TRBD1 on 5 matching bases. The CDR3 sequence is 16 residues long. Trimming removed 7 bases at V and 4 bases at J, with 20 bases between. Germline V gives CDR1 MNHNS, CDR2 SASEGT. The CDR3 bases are TGTGCCAGCACCTATTCTCAGGGAGTAGAGGGAAACACCATATATTTT. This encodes CASTYSQGVEGNTIYF.

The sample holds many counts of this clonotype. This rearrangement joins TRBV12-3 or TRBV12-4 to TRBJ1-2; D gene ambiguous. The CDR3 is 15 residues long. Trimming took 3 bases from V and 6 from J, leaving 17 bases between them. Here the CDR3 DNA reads TGTGCCAGCAGTTTCCAACCGGGCCCCGGGAATGGCTACACCTTC. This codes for CASSFQPGPGNGYTF.

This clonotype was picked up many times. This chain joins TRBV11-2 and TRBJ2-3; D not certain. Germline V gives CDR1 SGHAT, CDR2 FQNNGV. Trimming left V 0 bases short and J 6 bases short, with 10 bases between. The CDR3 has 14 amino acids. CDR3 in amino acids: CASSLDQVSDTQYF. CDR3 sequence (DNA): TGTGCCAGCAGCTTAGATCAAGTCTCGGATACGCAGTATTTT.

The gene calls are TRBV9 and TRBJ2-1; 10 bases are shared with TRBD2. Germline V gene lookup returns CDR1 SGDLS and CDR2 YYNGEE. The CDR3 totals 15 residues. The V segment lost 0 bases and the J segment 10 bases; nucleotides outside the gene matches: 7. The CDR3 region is CASSVDSGRYREQFF. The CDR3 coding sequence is TGTGCCAGCAGCGTAGATAGCGGGAGGTACCGGGAGCAGTTCTTC.

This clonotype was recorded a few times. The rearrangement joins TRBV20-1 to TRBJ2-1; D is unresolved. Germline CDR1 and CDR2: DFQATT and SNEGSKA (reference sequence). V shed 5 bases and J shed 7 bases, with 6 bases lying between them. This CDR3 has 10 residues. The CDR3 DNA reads TGCAGTGCTCTTGGAAATGAGCAGTTCTTC. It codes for CSALGNEQFF.

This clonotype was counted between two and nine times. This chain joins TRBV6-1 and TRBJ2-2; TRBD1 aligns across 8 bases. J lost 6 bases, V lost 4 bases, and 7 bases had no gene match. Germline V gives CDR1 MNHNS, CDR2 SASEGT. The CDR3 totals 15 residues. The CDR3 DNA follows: TGTGCCAGCAGTGGAGACAGGGGCATCGCCGGGGAGCTGTTTTTT. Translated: CASSGDRGIAGELFF.

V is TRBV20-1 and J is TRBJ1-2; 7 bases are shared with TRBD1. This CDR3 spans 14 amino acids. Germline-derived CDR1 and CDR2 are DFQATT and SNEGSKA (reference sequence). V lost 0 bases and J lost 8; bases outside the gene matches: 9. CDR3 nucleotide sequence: TGCAGTGCTAGAGATCCCCGACAGGGAGGGGGCTACACCTTC. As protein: CSARDPRQGGGYTF.

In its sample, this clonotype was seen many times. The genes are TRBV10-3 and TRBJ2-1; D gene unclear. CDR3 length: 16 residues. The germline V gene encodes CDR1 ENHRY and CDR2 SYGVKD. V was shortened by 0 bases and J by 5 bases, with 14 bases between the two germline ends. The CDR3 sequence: CAISESGSGLNNEQFF. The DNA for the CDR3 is TGTGCCATCAGTGAGTCTGGGTCTGGCCTGAACAATGAGCAGTTCTTC.

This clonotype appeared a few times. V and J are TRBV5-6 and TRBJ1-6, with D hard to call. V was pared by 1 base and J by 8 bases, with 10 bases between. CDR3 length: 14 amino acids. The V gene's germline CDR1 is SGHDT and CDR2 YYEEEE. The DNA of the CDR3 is TGTGCCAGCAGCTTGTTGGACGGTTATTCACCCCTCCACTTT. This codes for CASSLLDGYSPLHF.